Below are 32 T cell receptor beta chains sequenced from a single sample in a study of blood T cell repertoires in COVID-19. This table comes from immunoSEQ multiplex PCR, and its TCRdb copy is limited to in-frame clones, with some not included. The table shows 100,000 to 150,000 clones, with roughly four fifths occurring only once. Sequencing input: peripheral blood. These receptors were obtained from a woman in her 50s with acute or convalescent COVID-19.

V is TRBV19 and J is TRBJ2-1, with D possibly being TRBD1 (5 bases). The CDR3 runs to 16 residues. CDR1 LNHDA and CDR2 SQIVND come from the germline V gene (reference sequence). The V gene lost 1 base and the J gene lost 5 bases, with 15 bases spanning the gap. Written as DNA, the CDR3 is TGTGCCAGTAGTATAGTCTCCGGACAAGTGAACAATGAGCAGTTCTTC. Translated: CASSIVSGQVNNEQFF.

The chain joins TRBV6-1 to TRBJ1-5; no firm D call. The V gene lost 3 bases and the J gene lost 7 bases, with 19 bases spanning the gap. Germline V CDR1 and CDR2: MNHNS, SASEGT. This CDR3 contains 16 residues. The CDR3 region is CASSEVWATLGQPQHF. The CDR3 DNA reads as TGTGCCAGCAGTGAGGTTTGGGCCACACTAGGCCAGCCCCAGCATTTT.

The rearrangement uses TRBV19 and TRBJ2-7, with a possible D match to TRBD1 (7 bases). From germline, CDR1 is LNHDA and CDR2 SQIVND (reference sequence). The V gene lost 4 bases and the J gene lost 5 bases, with 12 bases spanning the gap. The CDR3 has 13 amino acids. The CDR3 sequence is CASSNTGEDEQYF. CDR3 sequence (DNA): TGTGCCAGTAGTAATACAGGGGAGGACGAGCAGTACTTC. The full variable domain, in which reference TRBV19 and TRBJ2-7 provide the parts outside the CDR3, is DGGITQSPKYLFRKEGQNVTLSCEQNLNHDAMYWYRQDPGQGLRLIYYSQIVNDFQKGDIAEGYSVSREKKESFPLTVTSAQKNPTAFYLCASSNTGEDEQYFGPGTRLTVT.

The J gene is TRBJ2-1, the V gene TRBV24-1; TRBD1 matches 7 bases. The CDR3 sequence is 15 residues long. CDR1 and CDR2 (germline): KGHDR, SFDVKD. J was trimmed by 2 bases and V by 3 bases; bases with no gene match: 3. Here the CDR3 DNA reads TGTGCCACCAGTGATGTACAGGGGACCTACAATGAGCAGTTCTTC. Amino acids: CATSDVQGTYNEQFF.

V is TRBV19 and J is TRBJ2-7, with D possibly matching TRBD1 (6 bases). CDR1 is LNHDA and CDR2 is SQIVND in the germline V gene (reference sequence). The CDR3 is 15 residues long. Trimming took off 3 bases at V and 0 bases at J, with 12 bases between the two ends. The CDR3: CASSISWDISYEQYF. The DNA for the CDR3 is TGTGCCAGTAGTATCTCATGGGACATCTCCTACGAGCAGTACTTC.

V is TRBV7-9 and J is TRBJ2-4, with 9 bases identical to TRBD1. Trimming cost V 5 bases and J 8 bases; bases outside gene matches: 7. The germline V gene has CDR1 SEHNR and CDR2 FQNEAQ (reference sequence). The CDR3 is 14 residues long. The CDR3 DNA sequence: TGTGCCAGCAGCACAAAAGACAGGGGGGACATTCAGTACTTC. Its translation: CASSTKDRGDIQYF.

CDR3 sequence: CASSPPTGEDEKLFF. The CDR3 DNA is TGTGCCAGCTCACCACCCACAGGGGAAGATGAAAAACTGTTTTTT. The gene calls are TRBV18 and TRBJ1-4; 7 bases match TRBD1. The length of the CDR3 is 15 residues. The V segment lost 0 bases and the J segment 6 bases; nucleotides outside the gene matches: 4. Germline V CDR1 and CDR2: KGHSH, LQKENI.

This chain links TRBV3-1 (or the pseudogene TRBV3-2) with TRBJ1-1; TRBD1 might be the D (6 bases). CDR1 is LGHDT, CDR2 YNNKEL, per germline (reference sequence). This CDR3 region has 15 residues. V was pared by 4 bases and J by 0 bases, with 12 bases between. The CDR3 DNA follows: TGTGCCAGCAGCCGGGCCAGGGACATGAACACTGAAGCTTTCTTT. Its protein product is CASSRARDMNTEAFF.

This clone came up a few times. DNA for the CDR3: TGTGCCAGCAGTCCCATTTCGACAGGGGGCTATGGCTACACCTTC. It encodes CASSPISTGGYGYTF. The chain is built from TRBV3-1 (or the pseudogene TRBV3-2) and TRBJ1-2, with 9 bases fitting TRBD1. The CDR3 extends over 15 amino acids. Germline V gives CDR1 LGHDT, CDR2 YNNKEL (reference sequence). V lost 6 bases to trimming and J lost 4 bases; unmatched junction nucleotides: 9.

J is TRBJ1-3 and V is TRBV4-1; 7 positions agree with TRBD1. Germline CDR1 is MGHRA and CDR2 is YSYEKL. The CDR3 length is 16 residues. V gave up 3 bases and J gave up 0 bases; unmatched junction bases: 5. Here the CDR3 reads CASSQNDRDSGNTIYF. CDR3 in DNA: TGCGCCAGCAGCCAGAACGACAGGGACTCTGGAAACACCATATATTTT.

The chain has TRBV28 and TRBJ2-2; 8 bases are shared with TRBD2. Germline V gives CDR1 MDHEN, CDR2 SYDVKM. V lost 5 bases to trimming and J lost 5 bases; unmatched junction nucleotides: 7. The CDR3 consists of 15 residues. CDR3 sequence reads: CASSPVGGGTGELFF. CDR3 coding DNA: TGTGCCAGCAGTCCCGTTGGCGGGGGGACCGGGGAGCTGTTTTTT.

V is TRBV5-1 and J is TRBJ2-7; TRBD1 matches 7 bases. CDR3 length: 14 residues. Germline V gene sequence: CDR1 SGHRS, CDR2 YFSETQ. J gave up 7 bases and V 4 bases, and 11 bases lay outside the gene matches. In DNA form, the CDR3 reads TGCGCCAGCAGCCTTGGGACAGCTCAGGGGGAGCAGTACTTC. As protein: CASSLGTAQGEQYF.

This sequence joins TRBV6-5 and TRBJ1-5, with D possibly TRBD1 on 5 matching bases. CDR3 length: 14 residues. Germline V gene lookup returns CDR1 MNHEY and CDR2 SVGAGI. V shed 7 bases and J shed 1 base, with 11 bases lying between them. The CDR3: CASIREGSNQPQHF. The CDR3 bases are TGTGCCAGCATCAGGGAGGGGAGCAATCAGCCCCAGCATTTT.

This CDR3 reads CASSPPNPLAGGPNEQFF. Here the CDR3 DNA reads TGTGCCAGCAGCCCGCCGAACCCCCTAGCGGGGGGGCCCAATGAGCAGTTCTTC. The rearrangement uses TRBV5-4 and TRBJ2-1; 12 bases are a match to TRBD2. Trimming cost V 4 bases and J 6 bases; bases outside gene matches: 14. The germline CDR1 and CDR2 sequences are SGHNT and YYREEE (reference sequence). The CDR3 has 18 residues.

The rearrangement links TRBV10-1 to TRBJ1-2; no definite D call. The V end lost 3 bases, the J end lost 7 bases, and 15 bases lay between the germline ends. Looked up from germline, CDR1 is WNHNN and CDR2 is SYGVQD (reference sequence). The CDR3 has 14 amino acids. Written as DNA, the CDR3 is TGCGCCAGCAGTGAATACCAGAACCCTCTTGGCTACACCTTC. Protein sequence: CASSEYQNPLGYTF.

A note on this clone: Relative to the germline gene, one junction end is altered; a read error may explain this. The chain joins TRBV3-1 (or the pseudogene TRBV3-2) to TRBJ2-1, with D possibly being TRBD2 (6 bases). Germline V CDR1 and CDR2: LGHDT, YNNKEL (reference sequence). This CDR3 comprises 11 residues. CDR3 protein: CASRQGTSQFF. For the CDR3, the DNA is TGTGCCAGCAGACAAGGGACTTCGCAGTTCTTC.

V gene TRBV7-8 combines with J gene TRBJ1-5; D remains unclear. V lost 7 bases and J lost 3, with 10 bases in between. Germline CDR1 and CDR2: SGHVS and FQNEAQ. This CDR3 comprises 13 residues. CDR3 loop: CASNPGNNQPQHF. The CDR3 DNA sequence: TGTGCCAGCAACCCGGGAAACAATCAGCCCCAGCATTTT.

The chain joins TRBV10-2 to TRBJ2-7, with D perhaps TRBD2 (5 bases). The germline gives CDR1 WSHSY, CDR2 SAAADI. V was cut by 6 bases and J by 4 bases, with 10 bases left in between. This CDR3 is built from 12 residues. The CDR3 bases are TGCGCCAGCAGCCCGGCGGGTTACGAGCAGTACTTC. This sequence encodes CASSPAGYEQYF.

The V and J genes are TRBV7-2 and TRBJ1-5, with 8 positions matching TRBD1. The CDR3 length is 16 residues. The trim removed 2 bases at V and 4 bases at J, leaving 7 bases unmatched. CDR1 and CDR2 from the germline V gene are SGHTA and FQGNSA. Written as DNA, the CDR3 is TGTGCCAGCAGCTTATTCGGGACAGGCCAGAATCAGCCCCAGCATTTT. Protein: CASSLFGTGQNQPQHF.

This rearrangement joins TRBV30 to TRBJ2-2; the match to TRBD1 covers 7 bases. The CDR3 sequence is 16 residues long. V lost 2 bases, J lost 0 bases, and 6 bases stayed unmatched. Germline CDR1 reads GTSNPN; CDR2 reads SVGIG (reference sequence). As DNA, the CDR3 is TGTGCCTGGAGTAGGTGGGGACAGACGAACACCGGGGAGCTGTTTTTT. Translating it yields CAWSRWGQTNTGELFF. The full variable domain, completed using reference TRBV30 and TRBJ2-2, is SQTIHQWPATLVQPVGSPLSLECTVEGTSNPNLYWYRQAAGRGLQLLFYSVGIGQISSEVPQNLSASRPQDRQFILSSKKLLLSDSGFYLCAWSRWGQTNTGELFFGEGSRLTVL.

The rearrangement joins TRBV5-1 to TRBJ1-1; 7 bases agree with TRBD1. With 0 bases clipped from V and 1 base from J, the junction kept 0 bases outside the gene matches. From germline, CDR1 is SGHRS and CDR2 YFSETQ. CDR3 length: 14 residues. Written as DNA, the CDR3 is TGCGCCAGCAGCTTGGAGGGGGCGAACACTGAAGCTTTCTTT. It codes for CASSLEGANTEAFF.

The chain links TRBV7-9 to TRBJ2-7; D is possibly TRBD1 (5 bases). CDR1 is SEHNR and CDR2 is FQNEAQ in the germline V gene (reference sequence). The CDR3 runs to 12 residues. V was pared by 4 bases and J by 3 bases, with 7 bases between. Written as DNA, the CDR3 is TGTGCCAGCAGCTCGACAGTCTACGAGCAGTACTTC. Protein sequence: CASSSTVYEQYF.

This clone was found once. The chain recombines TRBV5-6 with TRBJ2-5; 7 bases match TRBD1. The CDR3 contains 14 residues. Germline CDR1 and CDR2: SGHDT and YYEEEE. V lost 2 bases, J lost 7 bases, and 8 bases stayed unmatched. The CDR3 sequence is CASSLRTGQGTQYF. Written as DNA, the CDR3 is TGTGCCAGCAGCTTACGGACAGGTCAGGGGACCCAGTACTTC.

The CDR3 is CASSQGSQGYLDSRGYTF. CDR3 sequence (DNA): TGTGCCAGCAGCCAAGGTAGTCAGGGGTACTTGGATTCTCGCGGCTACACCTTC. The V call is TRBV3-1 (or the pseudogene TRBV3-2), the J call TRBJ1-2; perhaps TRBD1 as D (6 bases). Germline V CDR1 and CDR2: LGHDT, YNNKEL (reference sequence). The V end lost 1 base, the J end lost 8 bases, and 26 bases lay between the germline ends. This CDR3 has 18 residues.

The V and J genes are TRBV5-8 and TRBJ2-2, with D maybe TRBD2 (7 bases). Germline loops: CDR1 SGHTS, CDR2 YDEGEE. Trimming pared 5 bases from V and 5 bases from J, leaving 16 bases between. CDR3 length equals 15 residues. This chain's CDR3 is CASSRGALSTGELFF. The CDR3 DNA reads as TGTGCCAGCAGTCGGGGGGCGCTTAGTACCGGGGAGCTGTTTTTT.

The chain uses TRBV10-3 and TRBJ2-3, with 8 bases matching TRBD2. The CDR3 length is 14 residues. The V segment lost 6 bases and the J segment 0 bases; nucleotides outside the gene matches: 2. Germline-derived CDR1 and CDR2 are ENHRY and SYGVKD. CDR3 sequence: CAIRLAGSTDTQYF. The CDR3, as DNA: TGTGCCATCAGGCTAGCGGGCAGCACAGATACGCAGTATTTT.

The chain has TRBV3-1 (or the pseudogene TRBV3-2) and TRBJ2-2, with a weak D call TRBD2 (6 bases). CDR3 size: 14 residues. V lost 3 bases and J 7 bases, leaving 12 bases between the germline ends. Germline CDR1 and CDR2: LGHDT and YNNKEL (reference sequence). CDR3: CASSQEGFIGELFF. The CDR3 nucleotides read TGTGCCAGCAGCCAGGAGGGGTTTATCGGGGAGCTGTTTTTT.

The chain uses TRBV3-1 (or the pseudogene TRBV3-2) and TRBJ1-5; D possibly corresponds to TRBD1 (6 bases). The length of the CDR3 is 13 residues. Germline V gives CDR1 LGHDT, CDR2 YNNKEL (reference sequence). Deletions cut 3 bases from V and 6 bases from J, with 9 bases between. The CDR3 here is CASSQVGGQPQHF. DNA of the CDR3: TGTGCCAGCAGCCAGGTAGGGGGTCAGCCCCAGCATTTT.

This clone was seen a few times. This sequence joins TRBV6-1 and TRBJ1-3, with no clear D. Germline V lookup: CDR1 MNHNS, CDR2 SASEGT. This CDR3 is built from 16 residues. V was cut by 4 bases and J by 0 bases, with 13 bases left in between. CDR3: CASSGLGPISGNTIYF. CDR3 nucleotide sequence: TGTGCCAGCAGTGGGCTAGGCCCGATCTCTGGAAACACCATATATTTT.

V is TRBV27 and J is TRBJ2-2; D unresolved. This CDR3 has 14 residues. Trimming pared 2 bases from V and 4 bases from J, leaving 8 bases between. CDR1 and CDR2 (germline): MNHEY, SMNVEV (reference sequence). CDR3 amino acids: CASSLGQITGELFF. For the CDR3, the DNA is TGTGCCAGCAGTTTAGGTCAGATCACCGGGGAGCTGTTTTTT.

This clone was counted between two and nine times. J is TRBJ1-1 and V is TRBV5-4; weak D call: TRBD1 (5 bases). The CDR3 consists of 12 residues. CDR1 and CDR2 (germline): SGHNT, YYREEE (reference sequence). The V end lost 9 bases, the J end lost 0 bases, and 9 bases lay between the germline ends. The CDR3 is CATTGLNTEAFF. The CDR3 coding sequence is TGTGCCACCACAGGACTGAACACTGAAGCTTTCTTT.

The chain employs TRBV28 and TRBJ1-2; maybe TRBD1 (6 bases). Trimming shortened V by 6 bases and J by 5 bases, and 13 bases separated the two germline ends. CDR3 length: 13 amino acids. Looked up from germline, CDR1 is MDHEN and CDR2 is SYDVKM. The CDR3 region is CASSSGTQYGYTF. The CDR3 coding sequence is TGTGCCAGCAGCTCCGGGACACAGTATGGCTACACCTTC.